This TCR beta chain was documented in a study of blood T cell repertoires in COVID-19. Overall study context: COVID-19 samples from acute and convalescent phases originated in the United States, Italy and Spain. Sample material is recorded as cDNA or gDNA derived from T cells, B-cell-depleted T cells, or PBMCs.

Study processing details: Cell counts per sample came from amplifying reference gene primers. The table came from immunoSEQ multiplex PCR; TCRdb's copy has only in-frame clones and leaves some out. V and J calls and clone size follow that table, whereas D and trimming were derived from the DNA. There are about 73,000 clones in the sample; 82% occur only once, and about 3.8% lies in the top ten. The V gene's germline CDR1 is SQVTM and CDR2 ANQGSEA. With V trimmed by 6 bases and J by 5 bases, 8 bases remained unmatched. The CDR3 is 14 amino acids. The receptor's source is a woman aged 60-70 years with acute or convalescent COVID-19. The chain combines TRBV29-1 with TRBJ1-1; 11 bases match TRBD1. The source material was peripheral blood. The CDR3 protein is CSVEDRGRATEAFF. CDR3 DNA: TGCAGCGTGGAGGACAGGGGGCGTGCAACTGAAGCTTTCTTT.